This TCR beta chain comes out of a study of T-cell memory formation after mild COVID-19. Study-wide background: TCR clusters largely stayed donor specific. Study observations and caveats: CD4+ bias marked clones expanding day 15 to 37, unlike balanced contracting clones. Pre-infection memory carried some responding clones, suggesting that cross-reactive memory joined.

TCRdb reprocessed the 5' RACE reads via MiXCR and lists one record per CDR3 protein. This sample yields 150,000 to 200,000 distinct CDR3 sequences, of which 31% are seen a single time; 12% belongs to the top ten. V lost 1 base to trimming and J lost 0 bases, with 5 bases between them. This CDR3 has 14 amino acids. Germline V gene data show CDR1 as SGHAT and CDR2 as FQNNGV. A word on this clonotype: Its antigen is unidentified.

This chain links TRBV11-2 with TRBJ2-3, with unresolved D. This TCR derives from an adult woman who had mild COVID-19 (a few samples of this study predate the infection). Cell type and time point are not known. Sequenced: PBMCs or a T cell subset sorted from them (not recorded which). The CDR3, as DNA: TGTGCCAGCAGCTTAGGGTCCAGCACAGATACGCAGTATTTT. Translated, it gives CASSLGSSTDTQYF.